What follows is one T cell receptor (beta chain) and its context. Its antigen is currently unknown. Germline assignment: CDR1 MGHDK and CDR2 SYGVNS. V was pared by 2 bases and J by 4 bases, with 5 bases of the junction left unmatched. The CDR3 is 16 residues long. The data were taken from a study of sequential checkpoint blockade in melanoma. TCRdb keeps only in-frame clones here, not all; method: immunoSEQ multiplex PCR. The table records 13,000 or so clones, around 20% of them present only once. Notes on the study in general: PD-L1 staining and CD8+ counts, not mutational load, tracked tumor T-cell clonality.

The sample's treatment: randomized to nivolumab then ipilimumab (arm A) or the reverse (arm B). The TCR comes from a human donor with melanoma. This chain connects TRBV25-1 to TRBJ2-2; 9 nucleotides match TRBD1. The sequencing used tumor tissue (inferred from file names), collected from a patient given nivolumab and ipilimumab in sequence. This chain's CDR3 is CASSETGTGLTGELFF. DNA for the CDR3: TGTGCCAGCAGTGAAACCGGGACAGGGCTCACCGGGGAGCTGTTTTTT.